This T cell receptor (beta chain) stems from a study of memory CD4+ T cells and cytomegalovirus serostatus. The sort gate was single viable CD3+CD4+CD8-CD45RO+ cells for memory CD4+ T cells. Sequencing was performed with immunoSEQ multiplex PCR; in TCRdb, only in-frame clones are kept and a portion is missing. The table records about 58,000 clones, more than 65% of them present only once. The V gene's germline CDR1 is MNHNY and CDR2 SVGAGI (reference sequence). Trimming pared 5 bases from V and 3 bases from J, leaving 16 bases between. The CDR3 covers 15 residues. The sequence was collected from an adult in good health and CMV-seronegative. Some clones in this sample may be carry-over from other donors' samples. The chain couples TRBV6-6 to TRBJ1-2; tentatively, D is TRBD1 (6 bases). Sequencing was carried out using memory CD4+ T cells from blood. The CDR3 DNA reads TGTGCCAGCAGTATACCACAGGGCGCAGACTATGGCTACACCTTC. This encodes CASSIPQGADYGYTF.